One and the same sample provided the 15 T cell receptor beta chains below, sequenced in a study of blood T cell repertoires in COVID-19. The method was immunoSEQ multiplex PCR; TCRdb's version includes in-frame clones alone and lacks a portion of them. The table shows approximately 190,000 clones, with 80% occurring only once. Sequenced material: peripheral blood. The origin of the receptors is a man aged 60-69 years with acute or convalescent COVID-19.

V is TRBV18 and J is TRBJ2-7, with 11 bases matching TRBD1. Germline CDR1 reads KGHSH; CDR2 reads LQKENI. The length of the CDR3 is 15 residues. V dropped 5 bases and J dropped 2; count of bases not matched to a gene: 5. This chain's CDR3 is CASSIPGQGAYEQYF. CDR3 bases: TGTGCCAGCTCAATTCCGGGACAGGGGGCCTACGAGCAGTACTTC.

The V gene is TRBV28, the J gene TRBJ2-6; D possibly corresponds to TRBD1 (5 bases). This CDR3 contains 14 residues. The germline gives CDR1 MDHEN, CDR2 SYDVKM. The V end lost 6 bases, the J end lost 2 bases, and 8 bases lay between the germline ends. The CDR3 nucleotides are TGTGCCAGCAGGGGGCGGCCTGGGGCCAACGTCCTGACTTTC. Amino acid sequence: CASRGRPGANVLTF.

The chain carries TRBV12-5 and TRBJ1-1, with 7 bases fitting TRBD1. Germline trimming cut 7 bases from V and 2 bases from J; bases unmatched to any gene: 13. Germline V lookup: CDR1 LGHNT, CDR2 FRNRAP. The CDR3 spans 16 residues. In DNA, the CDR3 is TGTGCTAGTGTCCGCCACCCGGGACAGAGAAACACTGAAGCTTTCTTT. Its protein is CASVRHPGQRNTEAFF.

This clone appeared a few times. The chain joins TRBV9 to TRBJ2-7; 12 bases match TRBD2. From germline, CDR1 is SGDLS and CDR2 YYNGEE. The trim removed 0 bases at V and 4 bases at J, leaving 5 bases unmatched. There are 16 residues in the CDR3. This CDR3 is CASSVGLAGVGYEQYF. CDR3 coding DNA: TGTGCCAGCAGCGTAGGACTAGCGGGAGTTGGGTACGAGCAGTACTTC.

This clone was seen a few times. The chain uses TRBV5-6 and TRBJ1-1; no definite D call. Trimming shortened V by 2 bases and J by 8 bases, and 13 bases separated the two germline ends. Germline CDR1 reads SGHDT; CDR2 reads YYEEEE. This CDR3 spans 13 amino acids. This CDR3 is CASSFRHQMEAFF. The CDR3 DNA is TGTGCCAGCAGCTTTCGACACCAAATGGAAGCTTTCTTT.

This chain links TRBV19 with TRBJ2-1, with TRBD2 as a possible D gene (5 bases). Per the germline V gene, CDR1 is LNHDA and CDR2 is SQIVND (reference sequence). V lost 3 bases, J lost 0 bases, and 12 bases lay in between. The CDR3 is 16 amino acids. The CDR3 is CASSIRRASSYNEQFF. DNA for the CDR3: TGTGCCAGTAGTATCAGGCGGGCGAGCTCCTACAATGAGCAGTTCTTC.

CDR3 bases: TGTGCCAGCAGGGGCCCAGGGACCTACGAGCAGTACTTC. Protein product: CASRGPGTYEQYF. V usage is TRBV2 and J usage is TRBJ2-7, with a weak D call TRBD1 (5 bases). Trimming shortened V by 6 bases and J by 2 bases, and 11 bases separated the two germline ends. Germline V gene data show CDR1 as SNHLY and CDR2 as FYNNEI. This CDR3 is 13 amino acids long.

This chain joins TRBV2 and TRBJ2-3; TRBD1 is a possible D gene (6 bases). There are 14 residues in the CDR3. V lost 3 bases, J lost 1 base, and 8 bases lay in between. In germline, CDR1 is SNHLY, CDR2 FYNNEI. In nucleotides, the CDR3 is TGTGCCAGCAGTGAGGGGGCTGGCACAGATACGCAGTATTTT. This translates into CASSEGAGTDTQYF.

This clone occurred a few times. CDR3 nucleotides: TGCAGCGGTAGGACCCGGGACAGGGGAGTTTATAGCAATCAGCCCCAGCATTTT. Amino acids: CSGRTRDRGVYSNQPQHF. The chain employs TRBV29-1 and TRBJ1-5, with 10 bases aligning to TRBD1. This CDR3 comprises 18 residues. After removal of 7 bases from V and 0 bases from J, the junction contained 15 bases not matched to a gene. CDR1 is SQVTM and CDR2 is ANQGSEA in the germline V gene.

The CDR3 nucleotides read TGTGCCAGCAGTAGGGACAGGGGACTCTACACCTTC. The encoded protein is CASSRDRGLYTF. The chain recombines TRBV2 with TRBJ1-2; TRBD1 agrees at 10 bases. The CDR3 sequence is 12 residues long. J gave up 10 bases and V 5 bases, and 4 bases lay outside the gene matches. From germline, CDR1 is SNHLY and CDR2 FYNNEI.

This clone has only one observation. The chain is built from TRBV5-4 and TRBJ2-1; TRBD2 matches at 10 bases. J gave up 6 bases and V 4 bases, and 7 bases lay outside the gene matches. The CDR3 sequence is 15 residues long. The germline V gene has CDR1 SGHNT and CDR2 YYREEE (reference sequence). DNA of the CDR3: TGTGCCAGCAGCAGAAGCGGGAGGGCCGGCAATGAGCAGTTCTTC. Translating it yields CASSRSGRAGNEQFF. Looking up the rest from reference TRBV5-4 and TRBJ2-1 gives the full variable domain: ETGVTQSPTHLIKTRGQQVTLRCSSQSGHNTVSWYQQALGQGPQFIFQYYREEENGRGNFPPRFSGLQFPNYSSELNVNALELDDSALYLCASSRSGRAGNEQFFGPGTRLTVL.

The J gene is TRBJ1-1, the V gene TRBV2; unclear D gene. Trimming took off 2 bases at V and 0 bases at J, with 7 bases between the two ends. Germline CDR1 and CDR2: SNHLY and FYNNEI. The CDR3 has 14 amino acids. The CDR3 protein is CASSERGMNTEAFF. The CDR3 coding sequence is TGTGCCAGCAGTGAACGCGGGATGAACACTGAAGCTTTCTTT.

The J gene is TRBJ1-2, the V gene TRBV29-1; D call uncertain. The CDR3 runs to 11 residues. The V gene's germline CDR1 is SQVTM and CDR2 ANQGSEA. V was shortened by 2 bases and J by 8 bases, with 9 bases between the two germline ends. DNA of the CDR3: TGCAGCGTTGAATATTTCGGGGGCTACACCTTC. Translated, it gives CSVEYFGGYTF.

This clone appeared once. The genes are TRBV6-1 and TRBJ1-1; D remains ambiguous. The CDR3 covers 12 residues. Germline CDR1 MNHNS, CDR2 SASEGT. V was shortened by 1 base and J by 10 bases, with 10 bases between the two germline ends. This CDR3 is CASSEEPTTAFF. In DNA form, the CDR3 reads TGTGCCAGCAGTGAAGAACCAACTACAGCTTTCTTT.

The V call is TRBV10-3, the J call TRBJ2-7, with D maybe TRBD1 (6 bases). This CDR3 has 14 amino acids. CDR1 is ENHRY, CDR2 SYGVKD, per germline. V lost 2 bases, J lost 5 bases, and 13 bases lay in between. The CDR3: CAISEGVQGNEQYF. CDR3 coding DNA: TGTGCCATCAGTGAGGGGGTACAGGGAAACGAGCAGTACTTC.